This entry features one T cell receptor beta chain sequence. Only in-frame clones appear in the TCRdb table, and some are missing; sequencing was by immunoSEQ multiplex PCR. The sample lists 48,000 or so clones, approximately 88% seen once, with about 15% in the top ten. This sample's time point: pretreatment peripheral blood. The number of samples from each patient was between 1 and 8, taken pretreatment and on-treatment. This sample is part of a study of PD-L1 blockade in urothelial cancer. This CDR3 has 15 amino acids. Trimming took 6 bases from V and 0 from J; bases not matched to a gene: 8. CDR1 is MNHEY, CDR2 SVGAGI, per germline.

Sequenced material: PBMCs, taken around atezolizumab (anti-PD-L1) treatment. The V gene is TRBV6-5, the J gene TRBJ2-7; TRBD1 agrees at 7 bases. The clonotype originates from a woman aged 55-69 years with urothelial cancer. The CDR3 region has the DNA TGTGCCAGCAGACGCACCCGGGACAGCTCCTACGAGCAGTACTTC. Translating it yields CASRRTRDSSYEQYF.